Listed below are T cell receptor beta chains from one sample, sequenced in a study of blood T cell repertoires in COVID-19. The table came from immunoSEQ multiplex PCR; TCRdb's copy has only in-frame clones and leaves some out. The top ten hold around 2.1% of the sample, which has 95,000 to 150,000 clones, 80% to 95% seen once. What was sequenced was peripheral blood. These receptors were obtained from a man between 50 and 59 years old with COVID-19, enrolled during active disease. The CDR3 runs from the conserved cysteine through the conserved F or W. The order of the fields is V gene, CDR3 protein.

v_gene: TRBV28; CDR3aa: CASRSLTANMNTEAFF
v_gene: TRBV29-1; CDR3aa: CSGKAAYNEQFF
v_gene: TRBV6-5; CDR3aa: CASSYSGARDEKLFF
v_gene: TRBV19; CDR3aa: CASSIGWDINTGELFF
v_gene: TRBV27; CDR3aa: CASRGRTLAGAQHF
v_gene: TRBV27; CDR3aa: CASSLGTGSSGNTIYF
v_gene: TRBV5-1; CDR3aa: CASSLLRGTGTGELFF
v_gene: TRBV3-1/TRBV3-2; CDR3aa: CASSQDVQRENGQFF
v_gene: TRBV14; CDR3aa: CASSQVSETQYF
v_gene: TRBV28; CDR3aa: CASSSGTGARNYGYTF
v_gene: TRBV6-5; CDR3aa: CAVFGRGSGNTIYF
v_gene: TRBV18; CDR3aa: CASSPLDFPSSYNEQFF
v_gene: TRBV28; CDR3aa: CASRLAGGGGQYF
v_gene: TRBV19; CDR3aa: CASSTMGRYNTEAFF
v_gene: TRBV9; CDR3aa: CASIPLQGNTEAFF
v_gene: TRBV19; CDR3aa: CASSIGQGATEAFF
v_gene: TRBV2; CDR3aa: CASSDTGNYGYTF
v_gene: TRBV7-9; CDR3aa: CASSLAREGTDTQYF
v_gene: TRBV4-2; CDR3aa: CASSEHRDRGRVGDTQYF
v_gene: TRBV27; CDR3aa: CASTSRGREKLFF
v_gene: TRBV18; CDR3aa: CASSPRLTGQGGFNEQFF
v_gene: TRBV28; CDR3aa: CATPGLARGELFF
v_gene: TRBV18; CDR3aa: CASSPQGNEKLFF
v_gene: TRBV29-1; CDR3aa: CSVQGQGKETQYF
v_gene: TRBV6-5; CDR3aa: CASSTGQGTGEQYF
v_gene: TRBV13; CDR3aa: CASSLGLSGSGNEQFF
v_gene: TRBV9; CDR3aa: CASSGPWASGTDEQFF
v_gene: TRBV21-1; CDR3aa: CASSQMPDREYTDTQYF
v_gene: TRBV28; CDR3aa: CASILGSGGEQYF
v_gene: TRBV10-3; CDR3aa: CAMMVPGGSTGELFF
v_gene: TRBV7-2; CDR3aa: CASSLGPRGVLPLHF
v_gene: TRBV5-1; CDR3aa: CASRDTGTTGELFF
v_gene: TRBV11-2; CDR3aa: CASSLGQKSSYEQYF
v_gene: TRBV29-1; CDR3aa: CSAAVGENYEQYF
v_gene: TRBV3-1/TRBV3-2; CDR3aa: CASSAGPWQYF
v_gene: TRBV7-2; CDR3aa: CASSLGLAGNTGELFF
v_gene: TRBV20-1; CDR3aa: CSASLRFMNTEAFF
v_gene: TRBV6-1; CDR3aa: CASSSGWDEQFF
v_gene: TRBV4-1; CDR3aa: CASRMGEGSPLHF
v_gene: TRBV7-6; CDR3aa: CASSLGAGTGLSEQYF
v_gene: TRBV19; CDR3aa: CASIPSGAGNQPQHF
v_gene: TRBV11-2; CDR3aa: CASSFRGSYNSPLHF
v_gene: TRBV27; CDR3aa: CASSPRDNSYEQYF
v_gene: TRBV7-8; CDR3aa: CASSLIEAGRTGRDTEAFF
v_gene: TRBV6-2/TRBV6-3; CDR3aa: CASSEGVRQPQHF
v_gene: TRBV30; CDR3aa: CAWSGWDKIGYEQYF
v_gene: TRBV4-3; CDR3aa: CASSPFSGSDTGELFF
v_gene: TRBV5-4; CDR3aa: CASRPRQGEGTDTQYF